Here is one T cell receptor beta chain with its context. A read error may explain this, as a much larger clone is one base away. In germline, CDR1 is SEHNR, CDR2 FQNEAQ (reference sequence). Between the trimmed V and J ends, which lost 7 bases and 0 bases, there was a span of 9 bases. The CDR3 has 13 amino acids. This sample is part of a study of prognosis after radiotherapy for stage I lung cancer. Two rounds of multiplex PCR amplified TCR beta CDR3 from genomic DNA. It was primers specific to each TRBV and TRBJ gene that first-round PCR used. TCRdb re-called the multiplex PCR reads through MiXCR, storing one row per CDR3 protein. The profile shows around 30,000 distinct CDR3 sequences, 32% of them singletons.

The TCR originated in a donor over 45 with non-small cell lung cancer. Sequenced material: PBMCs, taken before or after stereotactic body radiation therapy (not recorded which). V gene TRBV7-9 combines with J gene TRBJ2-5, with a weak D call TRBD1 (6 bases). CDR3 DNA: TGTGCCAGCACCCAGGGGTACCAAGAGACCCAGTACTTC. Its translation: CASTQGYQETQYF.